One sample yielded the 5 T cell receptor beta chains listed below, sequenced in a study of T cell responses to AZD1222 COVID-19 vaccine. Clones were sequenced by immunoSEQ multiplex PCR, and TCRdb holds only the in-frame ones, with some missing. The profile covers some 150,000 clones, with around 95% appearing a single time and 1.3% taken by the ten largest. The starting material was peripheral blood, obtained on day 0 of AZD1222 vaccination. These TCRs come from an adult in good health.

The chain combines TRBV5-3 with TRBJ2-4; no reliable D call. TRBV5-3 is filed as an ORF, its function uncertain. The ends were cut back, 6 bases at V and 0 bases at J, with 13 bases in the middle. The CDR3 runs to 15 residues. CDR3 loop: CARTLSTLAKNIQYF. The CDR3 bases are TGTGCCAGAACCCTCTCTACACTAGCCAAAAACATTCAGTACTTC.

V is TRBV23-1 and J is TRBJ1-2, with unresolved D. TRBV23-1 is an ORF, and what it does is uncertain. The CDR3 has 14 amino acids. Trimming removed 7 bases at V and 1 base at J, with 13 bases between. CDR3 sequence (DNA): TGCGCCAGCACCCCGTGGTTAGTTAACTATGGCTACACCTTC. Protein sequence: CASTPWLVNYGYTF.

V is TRBV15 and J is TRBJ2-7; a weak D match, TRBD2 (5 bases). Germline V gives CDR1 LNHNV, CDR2 YYDKDF (reference sequence). CDR3 length: 15 residues. V lost 2 bases and J lost 0, with 11 bases in between. The CDR3 sequence is CATSRTEAGSYEQYV. The CDR3 DNA reads as TGTGCCACCAGCAGAACCGAGGCGGGCTCCTACGAGCAGTACGTC.

The chain links TRBV7-2 to TRBJ2-3; a possible D gene is TRBD2 (6 bases). Trimming took off 4 bases at V and 4 bases at J, with 18 bases between the two ends. Germline-derived CDR1 and CDR2 are SGHTA and FQGNSA. The CDR3 totals 16 residues. The CDR3 loop is CASSSIVGPGADTQYF. In DNA form, the CDR3 reads TGTGCCAGCAGCTCCATAGTTGGGCCGGGGGCAGATACGCAGTATTTT.

The chain couples TRBV5-1 to TRBJ2-1; D uncertain. The CDR3 length is 13 residues. The V end was cut by 0 bases, the J end by 9 bases, with 10 bases between. Germline values: CDR1 SGHRS, CDR2 YFSETQ. The CDR3 here is CASSLGMGTEQFF. DNA for the CDR3: TGCGCCAGCAGCTTGGGTATGGGCACTGAGCAGTTCTTC.